This T cell receptor (beta chain) was profiled in a study of T cells in Graves' hyperthyroidism and ophthalmopathy. The authors took PBMCs from 7.5 to 10 ml fresh peripheral blood. This clonotype was counted ten times or more. The CDR3 runs 15 residues. The junction had 6 bases not matched to a gene; V was cut back by 5 bases and J by 2 bases. The germline V gene encodes CDR1 DFQATT and CDR2 SNEGSKA (reference sequence). Template material for amplifying TCR beta CDR3 regions consisted of RNA transcripts. TCR CDR3 regions were first amplified by RT-PCR with HTBI primers. TCRdb itself ran the multiplex PCR reads through MiXCR, one entry per CDR3 protein. The sample includes 400,000 or so distinct CDR3 sequences, around 15% of them seen just once.

The TCR comes from a man aged 50-60 years with Graves' ophthalmopathy. Sequencing input: blood. The chain links TRBV20-1 to TRBJ2-7; TRBD2 matches at 13 bases. CDR3 residues: CSAGHGLAGAYEQYF. In DNA form, the CDR3 reads TGCAGTGCTGGACATGGACTAGCGGGAGCCTACGAGCAGTACTTC.